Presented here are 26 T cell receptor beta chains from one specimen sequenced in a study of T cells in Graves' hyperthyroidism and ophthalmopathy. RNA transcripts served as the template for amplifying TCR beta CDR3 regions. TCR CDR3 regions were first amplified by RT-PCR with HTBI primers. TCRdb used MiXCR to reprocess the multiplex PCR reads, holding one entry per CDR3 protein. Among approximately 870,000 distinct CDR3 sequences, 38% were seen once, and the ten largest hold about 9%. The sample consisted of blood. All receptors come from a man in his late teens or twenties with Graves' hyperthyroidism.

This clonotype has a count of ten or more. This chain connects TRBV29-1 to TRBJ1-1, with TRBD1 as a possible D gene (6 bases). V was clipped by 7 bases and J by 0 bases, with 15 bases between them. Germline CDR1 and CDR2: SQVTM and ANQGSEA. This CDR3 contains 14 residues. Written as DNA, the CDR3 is TGCAGCGCTGTACAGGGTACGATGAACACTGAAGCTTTCTTT. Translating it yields CSAVQGTMNTEAFF.

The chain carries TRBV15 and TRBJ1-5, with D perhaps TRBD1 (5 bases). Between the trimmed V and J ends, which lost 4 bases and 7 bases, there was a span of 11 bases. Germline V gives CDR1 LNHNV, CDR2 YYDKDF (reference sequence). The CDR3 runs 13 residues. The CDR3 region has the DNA TGTGCCACCAGCACCCAGGGACGGCAGCCCCAGCATTTT. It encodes CATSTQGRQPQHF.

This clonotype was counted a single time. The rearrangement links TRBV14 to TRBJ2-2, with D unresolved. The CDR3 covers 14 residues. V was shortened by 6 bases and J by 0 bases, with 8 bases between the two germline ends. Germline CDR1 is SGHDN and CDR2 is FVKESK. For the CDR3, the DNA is TGTGCCAGCAGACAACGTTCGAACACCGGGGAGCTGTTTTTT. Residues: CASRQRSNTGELFF.

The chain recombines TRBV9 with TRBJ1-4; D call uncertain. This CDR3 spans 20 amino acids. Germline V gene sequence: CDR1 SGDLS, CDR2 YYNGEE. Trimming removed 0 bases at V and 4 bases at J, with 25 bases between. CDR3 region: CASSVGLAGGETHLNEKLFF. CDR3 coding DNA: TGTGCCAGCAGCGTAGGGCTAGCGGGAGGAGAGACCCACCTTAATGAAAAACTGTTTTTT.

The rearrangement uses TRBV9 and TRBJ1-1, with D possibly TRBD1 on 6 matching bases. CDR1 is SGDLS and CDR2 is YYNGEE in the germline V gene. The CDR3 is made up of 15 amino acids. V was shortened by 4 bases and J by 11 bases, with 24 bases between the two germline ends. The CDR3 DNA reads TGTGCCAGCAGCTCGGATTCCAGGGACGGAGGGGGGGCTTTCTTT. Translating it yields CASSSDSRDGGGAFF.

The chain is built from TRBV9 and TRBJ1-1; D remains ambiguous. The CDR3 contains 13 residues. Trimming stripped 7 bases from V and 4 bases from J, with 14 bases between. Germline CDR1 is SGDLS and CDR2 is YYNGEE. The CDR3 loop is CASGEGSGTEAFF. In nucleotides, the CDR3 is TGTGCCAGCGGGGAGGGATCAGGCACTGAAGCTTTCTTT.

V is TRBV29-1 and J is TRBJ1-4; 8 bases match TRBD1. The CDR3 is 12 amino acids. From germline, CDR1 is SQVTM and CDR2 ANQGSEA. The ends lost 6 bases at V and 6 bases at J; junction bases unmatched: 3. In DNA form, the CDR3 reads TGCAGCGTGACAGGGGCGGATGAAAAACTGTTTTTT. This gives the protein CSVTGADEKLFF.

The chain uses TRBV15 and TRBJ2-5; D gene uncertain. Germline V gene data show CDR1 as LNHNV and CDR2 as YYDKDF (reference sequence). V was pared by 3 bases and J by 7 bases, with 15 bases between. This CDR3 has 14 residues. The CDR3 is CATSSESPGVTQYF. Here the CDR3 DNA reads TGTGCCACCAGCAGTGAGTCTCCGGGTGTGACCCAGTACTTC. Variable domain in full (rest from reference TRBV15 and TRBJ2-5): DAMVIQNPRYQVTQFGKPVTLSCSQTLNHNVMYWYQQKSSQAPKLLFHYYDKDFNNEADTPDNFQSRRPNTSFCFLDIRSPGLGDTAMYLCATSSESPGVTQYFGPGTRLLVL.

CDR3 sequence reads: CASSQAEGEGNYGYTF. Written as DNA, the CDR3 is TGTGCCAGCAGCCAGGCCGAGGGGGAGGGAAACTATGGCTACACCTTC. The chain combines TRBV4-2 with TRBJ1-2; maybe TRBD1 (6 bases). Germline V gene data show CDR1 as LGHNA and CDR2 as YNFKEQ. This CDR3 is 16 amino acids long. The germline V and J ends were trimmed by 3 bases and 2 bases, with 16 bases remaining between them.

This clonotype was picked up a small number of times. In DNA form, the CDR3 reads TGCGCCAGCAGCTTGGAAGCCGCGGGCGGGGAGCTGTTTTTT. Translated: CASSLEAAGGELFF. J is TRBJ2-2 and V is TRBV5-1; perhaps TRBD2 as D (5 bases). Trimming left V 0 bases short and J 7 bases short, with 10 bases between. The CDR3 totals 14 residues. In germline, CDR1 is SGHRS, CDR2 YFSETQ.

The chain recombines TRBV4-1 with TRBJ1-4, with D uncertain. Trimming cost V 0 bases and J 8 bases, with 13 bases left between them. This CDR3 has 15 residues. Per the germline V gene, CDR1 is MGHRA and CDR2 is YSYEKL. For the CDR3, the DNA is TGCGCCAGCAGCCAAGATAGGGCCATTGTCGAAAAACTGTTTTTT. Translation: CASSQDRAIVEKLFF.

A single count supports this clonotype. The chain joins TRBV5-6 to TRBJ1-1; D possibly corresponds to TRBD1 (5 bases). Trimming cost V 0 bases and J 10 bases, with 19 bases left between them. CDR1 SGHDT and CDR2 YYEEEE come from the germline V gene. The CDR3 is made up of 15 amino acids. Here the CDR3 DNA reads TGTGCCAGCAGCTTGGCGCCGGGGACCTGGGGTGGAGCTTTCTTT. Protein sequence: CASSLAPGTWGGAFF. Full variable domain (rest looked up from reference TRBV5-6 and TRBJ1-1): DAGVTQSPTHLIKTRGQQVTLRCSPKSGHDTVSWYQQALGQGPQFIFQYYEEEERQRGNFPDRFSGHQFPNYSSELNVNALLLGDSALYLCASSLAPGTWGGAFFGQGTRLTVV.

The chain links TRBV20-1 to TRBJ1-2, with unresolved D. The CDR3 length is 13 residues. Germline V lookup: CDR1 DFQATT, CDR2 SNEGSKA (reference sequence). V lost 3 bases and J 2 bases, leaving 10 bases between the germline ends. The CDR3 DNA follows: TGCAGTGCTAGGGTGAGCAGGAACTATGGCTACACCTTC. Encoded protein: CSARVSRNYGYTF.

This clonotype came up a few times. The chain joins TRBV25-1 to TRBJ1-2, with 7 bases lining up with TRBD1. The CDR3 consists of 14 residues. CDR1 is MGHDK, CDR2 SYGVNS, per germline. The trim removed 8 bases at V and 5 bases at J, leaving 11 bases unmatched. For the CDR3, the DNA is TGTGCCAGCGAAGGGGCAGGGGGACTATATGGCTACACCTTC. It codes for CASEGAGGLYGYTF.

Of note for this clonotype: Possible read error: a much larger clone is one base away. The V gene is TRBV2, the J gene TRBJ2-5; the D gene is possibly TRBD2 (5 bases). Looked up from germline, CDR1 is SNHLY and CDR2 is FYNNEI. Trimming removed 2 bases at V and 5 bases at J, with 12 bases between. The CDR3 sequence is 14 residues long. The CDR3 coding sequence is TGTGCCAGCAGTGAATGCGCCAGAGGGGAGACCCAGTACTTC. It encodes CASSECARGETQYF. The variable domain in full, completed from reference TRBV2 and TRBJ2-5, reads EPEVTQTPSHQVTQMGQEVILRCVPISNHLYFYWYRQILGQKVEFLVSFYNNEISEKSEIFDDQFSVERPDGSNFTLKIRSTKLEDSAMYFCASSECARGETQYFGPGTRLLVL.

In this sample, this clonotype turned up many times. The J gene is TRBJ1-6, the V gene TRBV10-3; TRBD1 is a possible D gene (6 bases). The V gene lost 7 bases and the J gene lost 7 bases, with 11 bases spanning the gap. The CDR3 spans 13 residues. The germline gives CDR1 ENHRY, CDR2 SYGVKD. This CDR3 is CAINREWNSPLHF. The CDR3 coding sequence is TGTGCCATCAACAGGGAGTGGAATTCACCCCTCCACTTT.

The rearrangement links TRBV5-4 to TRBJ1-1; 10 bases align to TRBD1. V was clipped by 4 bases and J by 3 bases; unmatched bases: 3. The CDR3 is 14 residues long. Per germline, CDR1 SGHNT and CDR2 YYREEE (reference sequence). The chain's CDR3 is CASSGQGGYTEAFF. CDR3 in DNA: TGTGCCAGCAGCGGACAGGGGGGGTACACTGAAGCTTTCTTT.

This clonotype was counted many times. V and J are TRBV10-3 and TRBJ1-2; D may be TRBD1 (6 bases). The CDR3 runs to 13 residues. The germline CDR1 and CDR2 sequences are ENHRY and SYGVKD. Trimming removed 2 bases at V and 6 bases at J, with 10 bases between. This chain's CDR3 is CAISERGDNGYTF. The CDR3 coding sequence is TGTGCCATCAGTGAGCGGGGGGACAATGGCTACACCTTC.

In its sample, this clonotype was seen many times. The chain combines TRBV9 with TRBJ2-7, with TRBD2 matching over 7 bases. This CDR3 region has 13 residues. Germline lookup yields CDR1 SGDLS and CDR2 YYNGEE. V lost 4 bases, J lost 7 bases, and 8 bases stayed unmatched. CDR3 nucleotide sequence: TGTGCCAGCAGCTTCTCGGGAGGTTGGGAGCAGTACTTC. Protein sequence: CASSFSGGWEQYF.

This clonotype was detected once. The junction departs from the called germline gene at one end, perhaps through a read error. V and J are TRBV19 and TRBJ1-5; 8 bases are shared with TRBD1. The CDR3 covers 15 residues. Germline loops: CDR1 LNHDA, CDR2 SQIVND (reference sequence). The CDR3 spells CASRDQGAGDQSQHF. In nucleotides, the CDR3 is TGTGCCAGTAGAGACCAGGGGGCAGGTGATCAGTCCCAGCATTTT. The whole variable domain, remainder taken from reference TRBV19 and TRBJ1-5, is DGGITQSPKYLFRKEGQNVTLSCEQNLNHDAMYWYRQDPGQGLRLIYYSQIVNDFQKGDIAEGYSVSREKKESFPLTVTSAQKNPTAFYLCASRDQGAGDQSQHFGDGTRLSIL.

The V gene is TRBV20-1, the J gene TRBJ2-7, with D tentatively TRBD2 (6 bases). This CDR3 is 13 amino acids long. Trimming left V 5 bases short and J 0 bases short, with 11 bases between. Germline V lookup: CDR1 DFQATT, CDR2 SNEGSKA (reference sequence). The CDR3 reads CSASRGSSYEQYF. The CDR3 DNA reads TGCAGTGCTTCGCGGGGCAGCTCCTACGAGCAGTACTTC.

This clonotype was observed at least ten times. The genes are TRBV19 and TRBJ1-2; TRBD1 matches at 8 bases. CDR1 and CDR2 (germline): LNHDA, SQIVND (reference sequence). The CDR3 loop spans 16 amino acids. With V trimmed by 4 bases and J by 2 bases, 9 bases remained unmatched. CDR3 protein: CASSTSTGTGNYGYTF. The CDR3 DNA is TGTGCCAGTAGTACATCCACCGGGACAGGAAACTATGGCTACACCTTC.

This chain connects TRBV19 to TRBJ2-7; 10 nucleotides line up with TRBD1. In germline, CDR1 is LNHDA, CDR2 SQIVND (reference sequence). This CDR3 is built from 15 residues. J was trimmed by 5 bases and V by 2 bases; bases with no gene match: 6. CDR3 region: CASSITRTGGHEQYF. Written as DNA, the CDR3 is TGTGCCAGTAGTATAACGAGGACAGGGGGGCACGAGCAGTACTTC.

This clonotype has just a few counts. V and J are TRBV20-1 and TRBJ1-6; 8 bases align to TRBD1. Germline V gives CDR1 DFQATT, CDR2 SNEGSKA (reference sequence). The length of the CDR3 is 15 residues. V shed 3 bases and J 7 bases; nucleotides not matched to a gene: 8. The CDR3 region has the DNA TGCAGTGCTAGGGGACAGGAGTATCAAAATTCACCCCTCCACTTT. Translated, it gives CSARGQEYQNSPLHF.

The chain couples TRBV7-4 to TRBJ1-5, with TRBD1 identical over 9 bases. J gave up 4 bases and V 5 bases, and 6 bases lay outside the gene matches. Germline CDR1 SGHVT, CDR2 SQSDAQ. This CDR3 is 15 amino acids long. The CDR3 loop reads CASSGTGLTNQPQHF. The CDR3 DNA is TGTGCCAGCAGCGGGACAGGGCTTACTAATCAGCCCCAGCATTTT.

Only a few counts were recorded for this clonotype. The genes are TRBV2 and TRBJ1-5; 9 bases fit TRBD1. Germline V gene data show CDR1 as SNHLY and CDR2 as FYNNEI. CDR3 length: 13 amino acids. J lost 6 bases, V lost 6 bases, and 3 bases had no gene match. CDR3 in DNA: TGTGCCAGCAGCCTACAGGGGGCTCAGCCCCAGCATTTT. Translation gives CASSLQGAQPQHF.